A selection of T cell receptor beta chains follows, all from one sample in a study of blood T cell repertoires in COVID-19. Sequencing used immunoSEQ multiplex PCR; TCRdb keeps in-frame clones, though not all of them. This sample has around 110,000 clones, with about 70% found just once. Sequencing used peripheral blood. The receptors originated from a human donor with acute or convalescent COVID-19. The donor label of this sample is uncertain. Both conserved end residues are part of each CDR3. D genes are given only for firm matches. Clone size appears in some rows only: once, few, many, or a class for an expanded clone.

>.|TRBJ1-2|TRBV11-2|.
TGTGCCAGCAGCTTAGCGGGTCGCTACACCTTC
CASSLAGRYTF
>.|TRBJ2-4|TRBV7-2|TRBD2
TGTGCCAGCAGCGATAGAGCGGGGCTCGGCATTCAGTACTTC
CASSDRAGLGIQYF
>few|TRBJ1-1|TRBV2|TRBD1
TGTGCCAGCAGGTTGACAGGGAATGAGGAAGCTTTCTTT
CASRLTGNEEAFF
>.|TRBJ1-2|TRBV5-1|.
TGCGCCAGCAGCTTACGCAGGGGCGTCTATGGCTACACCTTC
CASSLRRGVYGYTF
>.|TRBJ1-2|TRBV4-1|TRBD1
TGCGCCAGCAGCCGGGCCTCAGGGGGATATGGCTACACCTTC
CASSRASGGYGYTF
>.|TRBJ1-1|TRBV30|.
TGTGCCTGGAGTCAAGAGGGTAGAACTGAAGCTTTCTTT
CAWSQEGRTEAFF
>.|TRBJ1-2|TRBV5-1|.
TGCGCCAGCAGCTTGGCCCCTGGGAGTTATGGCTACACCTTC
CASSLAPGSYGYTF
>.|TRBJ2-5|TRBV7-9|TRBD1
TGTGCCAGCAGCTTTCCCAGGGGGCAAGAGACCCAGTACTTC
CASSFPRGQETQYF
>.|TRBJ2-7|TRBV28|.
TGTGCCAGCAGTCTTCCGGGACACCGAATCTACGAGCAGTACTTC
CASSLPGHRIYEQYF
>.|TRBJ1-6|TRBV6-5|TRBD1
TGTGCCAGCAGTTACATCGGACAGGGGATGAATTCACCCCTCCACTTT
CASSYIGQGMNSPLHF
>.|TRBJ2-3|TRBV2|.
TGTGCCAGCAGTGCCCCAATAGGCACAGATACGCAGTATTTT
CASSAPIGTDTQYF
>.|TRBJ1-1|TRBV3-1/TRBV3-2|TRBD1
TGTGCCAGCAGCCAACAGGGGGACGCTGAAGCTTTCTTT
CASSQQGDAEAFF
>.|TRBJ2-7|TRBV6-6|.
TGTGCCAGCAGTACTATCTCCTACGAGCAGTACTTC
CASSTISYEQYF
>.|TRBJ2-1|TRBV7-2|TRBD2
TGTGCCAGCAGCTTCGGGGAGGGAGGGCAGTTCTTC
CASSFGEGGQFF
>.|TRBJ2-2|TRBV11-2|.
TGTGCCAGCACCGGAAAAAGATTGGGGGGTAGTACCGGGGAGCTGTTTTTT
CASTGKRLGGSTGELFF
>.|TRBJ2-3|TRBV7-6|TRBD1
TGTGCCAGCAGCTTTCCCCAGGGGGCCACAGATACGCAGTATTTT
CASSFPQGATDTQYF
>.|TRBJ1-1|TRBV19|.
TGTGCCAGTAGTATGGCCGGGAGGACAGCTTTCTTT
CASSMAGRTAFF
>.|TRBJ2-1|TRBV5-1|.
TGCGCCAGCAGCTTGGCCGGGCAGGGCCTCTACAATGAGCAGTTCTTC
CASSLAGQGLYNEQFF
>.|TRBJ1-1|TRBV7-9|.
TGTGCCAGCAGCCACCCCGCCCAGGGATTGAACACTGAAGCTTTCTTT
CASSHPAQGLNTEAFF
>.|TRBJ1-6|TRBV10-2|.
TGCGCCAGCAGTGAGTCGACAGTAGGTACTTTCGGCGGGGCCCTCCACTTT
CASSESTVGTFGGALHF
>.|TRBJ1-5|TRBV6-5|.
TGTGCCAGCAGCCAGGACAGACTGAATCAGCCCCAGCATTTT
CASSQDRLNQPQHF
>.|TRBJ1-3|TRBV29-1|TRBD1
TGCAGCGTGTCTCCGGGACAGGGAAACACCATATATTTT
CSVSPGQGNTIYF
>.|TRBJ1-5|TRBV12-3/TRBV12-4|.
TGTGCCAGCAGTCGCCCCGAGGAGGGTGCGGTGCATTTT
CASSRPEEGAVHF
>.|TRBJ2-2|TRBV5-1|.
TGCGCCAGCAGCACCACGACTAGACTGAACACCGGGGAGCTGTTTTTT
CASSTTTRLNTGELFF
>.|TRBJ2-7|TRBV6-5|TRBD2
TGTGCCAGCCGGCTAGCGGGGGGGCCGGAAGAGCAGTACTTC
CASRLAGGPEEQYF
>once|TRBJ2-3|TRBV5-6|.
TGTGCCAGCAGCTTGCCGTGGAGGGACCGTACAGATACGCAGTATTTT
CASSLPWRDRTDTQYF
>.|TRBJ2-5|TRBV30|TRBD2
TGTGCCTGGAGTGGATACACCCAACAGCCAGCGGGGGGCCTCAAGACCCAGTACTTC
CAWSGYTQQPAGGLKTQYF
>.|TRBJ2-1|TRBV2|TRBD2
TGTGCCAGCAAACGAGGTGGGACTAGCGGGACTGAGCAGTTCTTC
CASKRGGTSGTEQFF
>.|TRBJ2-7|TRBV15|TRBD1
TGTGCCACCAGCAGAGATCGGGCAGGGGGCAGTTACGAGCAGTACTTC
CATSRDRAGGSYEQYF
>.|TRBJ1-2|TRBV2|.
TGTGCCAGCAGTGTTCAGGCATATGGCTACACCTTC
CASSVQAYGYTF
>.|TRBJ2-3|TRBV27|.
TGTGCCAGCAGTTTTGGTGGGGCTTTGACGGCGATGCAGTATTTT
CASSFGGALTAMQYF
>few|TRBJ2-2|TRBV7-9|.
TGTGCCAGCAGCTCGGGACTGACCACCGGGGAGCTGTTTTTT
CASSSGLTTGELFF
>.|TRBJ2-4|TRBV27|TRBD2
TGTGCCAGCAGTTTATCGGTCCCCGGGACTAGCCCCAAAAACATTCAGTACTTC
CASSLSVPGTSPKNIQYF
>.|TRBJ1-1|TRBV28|TRBD1
TGTGCCAGCAGTTCCCTAGGGACAGTTTGGGCCATGAACACTGAAGCTTTCTTT
CASSSLGTVWAMNTEAFF
>.|TRBJ2-7|TRBV28|TRBD2
TGTGCCAGCAGTTCGGGGACTAGCGGTCGGAGCGAGCAGTACTTC
CASSSGTSGRSEQYF
>.|TRBJ2-1|TRBV5-1|TRBD2
TGCGCCAGCAGCCGGGGGGGAAGTTACAATGAGCAGTTCTTC
CASSRGGSYNEQFF
>.|TRBJ2-3|TRBV7-2|TRBD2
TGTGCCAGCAGCTCCCGACTAGCGGGGGTCACAGATACGCAGTATTTT
CASSSRLAGVTDTQYF
>.|TRBJ1-6|TRBV27|.
TGTGCCAGCAGTTTAGCGGCAACACCGTATAATTCACCCCTCCACTTT
CASSLAATPYNSPLHF
>.|TRBJ2-2|TRBV19|.
TGTGCCAGTAGGACAGGTTCGAACACCGGGGAGCTGTTTTTT
CASRTGSNTGELFF
>.|TRBJ2-2|TRBV7-2|.
TGTGCCAGCAGCTTACAGAAATTCACCGGGGAGCTGTTTTTT
CASSLQKFTGELFF
>.|TRBJ2-4|TRBV6-5|.
TGTGCCAGCAGTTCTTGGAGCCAAAACATTCAGTACTTC
CASSSWSQNIQYF
>.|TRBJ1-5|TRBV28|TRBD1
TGTGCCAGCAGAACAGGGGGCGCGGGTCAGCCCCAGCATTTT
CASRTGGAGQPQHF
>many|TRBJ1-1|TRBV5-1|TRBD1
TGCGCCAGCAGCGCACGACAGGGTGGCACTGAAGCTTTCTTT
CASSARQGGTEAFF
>.|TRBJ1-1|TRBV5-5|TRBD1
TGTGCCAGCAGCCCAGGACAGGTTACTGAAGCTTTCTTT
CASSPGQVTEAFF